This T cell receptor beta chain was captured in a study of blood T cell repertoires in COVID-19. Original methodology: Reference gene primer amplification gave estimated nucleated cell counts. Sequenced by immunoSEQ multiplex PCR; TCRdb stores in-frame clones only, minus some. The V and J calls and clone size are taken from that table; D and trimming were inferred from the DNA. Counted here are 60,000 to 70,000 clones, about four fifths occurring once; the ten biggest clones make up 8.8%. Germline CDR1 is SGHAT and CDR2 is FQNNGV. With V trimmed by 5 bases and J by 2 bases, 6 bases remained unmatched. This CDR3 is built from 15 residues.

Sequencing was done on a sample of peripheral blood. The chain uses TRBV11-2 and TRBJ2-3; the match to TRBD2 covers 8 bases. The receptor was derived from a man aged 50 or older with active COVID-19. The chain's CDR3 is CASSQRGGPTDTQYF. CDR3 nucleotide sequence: TGTGCCAGCAGCCAACGCGGGGGGCCCACAGATACGCAGTATTTT.